This T cell receptor (beta chain) was captured by sequencing in a study of blood T cell repertoires in COVID-19. The overall study: Acute-phase and convalescent COVID-19 samples originated in the United States, Italy and Spain. The analysed material was cDNA or gDNA that came from T cells, B-cell-depleted T cells, or PBMCs.

TCRdb's copy holds only in-frame clones and misses some; the assay was immunoSEQ multiplex PCR. The sample contains around 260,000 clones, about 80% of which appear only once. Germline values: CDR1 LNHDA, CDR2 SQIVND (reference sequence). The CDR3 loop spans 14 amino acids. The J segment lost 4 bases and the V segment lost 5 bases, leaving 7 bases of the junction unmatched. The sequenced sample consisted of peripheral blood. The source is a woman in her 50s who had recovered from COVID-19. The chain is built from TRBV19 and TRBJ1-2; 7 bases line up with TRBD1. The CDR3: CASSQSQGPYGYTF. The DNA of the CDR3 is TGTGCCAGTAGTCAATCACAGGGGCCCTATGGCTACACCTTC.